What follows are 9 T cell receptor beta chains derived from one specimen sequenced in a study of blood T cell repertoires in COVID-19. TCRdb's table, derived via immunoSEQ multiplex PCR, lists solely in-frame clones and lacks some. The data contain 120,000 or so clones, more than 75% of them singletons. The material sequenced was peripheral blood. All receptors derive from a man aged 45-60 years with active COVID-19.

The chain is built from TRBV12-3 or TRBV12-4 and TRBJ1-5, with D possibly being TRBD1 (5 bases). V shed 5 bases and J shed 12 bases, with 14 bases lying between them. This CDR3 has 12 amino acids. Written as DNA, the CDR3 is TGTGCCAGCAGTGGGGCTCAGGGTGTCCAGCATTTT. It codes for CASSGAQGVQHF.

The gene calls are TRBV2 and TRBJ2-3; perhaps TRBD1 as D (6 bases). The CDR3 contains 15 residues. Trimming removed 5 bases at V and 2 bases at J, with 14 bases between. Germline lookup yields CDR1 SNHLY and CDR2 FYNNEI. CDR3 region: CASSLDRNPTDTQYF. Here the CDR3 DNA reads TGTGCCAGCAGTCTCGACAGGAACCCCACAGATACGCAGTATTTT.

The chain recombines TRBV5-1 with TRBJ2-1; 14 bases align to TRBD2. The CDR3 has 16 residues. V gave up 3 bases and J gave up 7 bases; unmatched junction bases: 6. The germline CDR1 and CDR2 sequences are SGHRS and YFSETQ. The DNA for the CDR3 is TGCGCCAGCAGCTACTACAGGACTAGCGGGGGGAATGAGCAGTTCTTC. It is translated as CASSYYRTSGGNEQFF.

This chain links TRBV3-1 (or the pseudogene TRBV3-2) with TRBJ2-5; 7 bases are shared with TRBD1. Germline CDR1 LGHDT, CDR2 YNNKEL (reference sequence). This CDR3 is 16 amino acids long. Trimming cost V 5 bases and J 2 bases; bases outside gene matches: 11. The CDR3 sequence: CASSDDRAWEQETQYF. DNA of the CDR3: TGTGCCAGCAGCGACGACAGGGCTTGGGAACAAGAGACCCAGTACTTC.

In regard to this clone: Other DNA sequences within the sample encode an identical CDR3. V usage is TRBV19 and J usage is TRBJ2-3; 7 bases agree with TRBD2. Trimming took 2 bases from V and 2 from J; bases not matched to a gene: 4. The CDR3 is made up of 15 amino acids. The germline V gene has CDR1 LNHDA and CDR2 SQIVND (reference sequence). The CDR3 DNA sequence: TGTGCCAGTAGTATATCGGGACTAAACACAGATACGCAGTATTTT. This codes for CASSISGLNTDTQYF.

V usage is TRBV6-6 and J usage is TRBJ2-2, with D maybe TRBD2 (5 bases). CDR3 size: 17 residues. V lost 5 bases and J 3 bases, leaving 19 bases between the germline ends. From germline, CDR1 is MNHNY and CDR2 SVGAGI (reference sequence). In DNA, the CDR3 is TGTGCCAGCAGTCCCTACCTACGGGATGGGGACACCGGGGAGCTGTTTTTT. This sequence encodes CASSPYLRDGDTGELFF.

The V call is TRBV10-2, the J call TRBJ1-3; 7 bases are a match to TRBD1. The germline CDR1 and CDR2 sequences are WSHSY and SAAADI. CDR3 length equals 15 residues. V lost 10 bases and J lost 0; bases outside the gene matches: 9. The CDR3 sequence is CATLSGQSSGNTIYF. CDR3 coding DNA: TGCGCCACCCTTTCGGGACAGAGCTCTGGAAACACCATATATTTT.

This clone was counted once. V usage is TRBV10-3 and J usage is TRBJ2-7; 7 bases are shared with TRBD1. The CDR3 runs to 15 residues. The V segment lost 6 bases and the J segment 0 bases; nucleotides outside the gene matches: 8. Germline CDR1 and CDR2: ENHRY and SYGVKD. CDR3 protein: CAIRDAGTDSYEQYF. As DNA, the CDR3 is TGTGCCATCAGGGACGCCGGGACAGACTCCTACGAGCAGTACTTC.

The CDR3 DNA follows: TGTGCCAGCAGCTTAGTAGGGGGACAGAGGGTAGAGACCCAGTACTTC. This sequence encodes CASSLVGGQRVETQYF. The chain couples TRBV7-9 to TRBJ2-5; TRBD1 agrees at 7 bases. J was trimmed by 4 bases and V by 1 base; bases with no gene match: 9. Per germline, CDR1 SEHNR and CDR2 FQNEAQ (reference sequence). The CDR3 covers 16 residues.